The T cell receptor beta chain under discussion was sequenced for a study of T cells after yellow fever vaccination. In this sample, this clonotype turned up many times. Study outcomes and limitations: Post-booster samples contained most primary-vaccination clones (around 95% CD4, around 90% CD8).

TCRdb processed the 5' RACE reads anew with MiXCR; each CDR3 protein has one entry. The profile shows tens of thousands of distinct CDR3 sequences, around 3.3% of them singletons. This CDR3 spans 18 amino acids. From germline, CDR1 is SGHRS and CDR2 YFSETQ. V trimming: 4 bases; J trimming: 6 bases; junction bases outside the gene matches: 14. The starting material was PBMCs, either bulk or a sorted T-cell subset (CD4+, CD8+, memory, or dextramer-sorted; not recorded which), obtained about 41 days after the first yellow fever vaccination. The chain uses TRBV5-1 and TRBJ2-2, with 11 nucleotides matching TRBD2. The TCR was taken from a man aged 18 to 35 who received the YFV17D yellow fever vaccine. The DNA for the CDR3 is TGCGCCAGCAGCCCATACACTGGACTAGCGGGCGACTCCGGGGAGCTGTTTTTT. Protein sequence: CASSPYTGLAGDSGELFF.